Listed below are T cell receptor beta chains from one sample, sequenced in a study of blood T cell repertoires in COVID-19. Here immunoSEQ multiplex PCR was the method, and the copy in TCRdb shows in-frame clones only, minus some. In the table there are approximately 170,000 clones, around four fifths of which are singletons. The specimen sequenced was peripheral blood. The receptors were gathered from a woman over 75 with COVID-19, enrolled during active disease. The CDR3 runs from the conserved cysteine through the conserved F or W. D genes are given only for firm matches. For some rows the clone size is stated as once, few or many, or as a class when expanded; others skip it.

d_gene | abundance | j_gene | v_gene | CDR3nt | CDR3aa
TRBD1 | . | TRBJ2-5 | TRBV7-7 | TGTGCTAGCAGCTCGGCCGGAATACAGGGGGCGCTAAAAGAGACCCAGTACTTC | CASSSAGIQGALKETQYF
TRBD1 | . | TRBJ1-2 | TRBV7-8 | TGTGCCAGCAGCTCTAACAGGGGAGGCTATGGCTACACCTTC | CASSSNRGGYGYTF
TRBD2 | . | TRBJ2-3 | TRBV25-1 | TGTGCCAGCAGTGATAGCGGGAGGGCCTGGGATACGCAGTATTTT | CASSDSGRAWDTQYF
TRBD2 | . | TRBJ2-5 | TRBV18 | TGTGCCAGCTCACCGACCGGGACTAAAGAGACCCAGTACTTC | CASSPTGTKETQYF
TRBD2 | many | TRBJ2-1 | TRBV24-1 | TGTGCCACCAGTGATTCAGCGGGAGTGGTCCATGAGCAGTTCTTC | CATSDSAGVVHEQFF
TRBD1 | few | TRBJ2-7 | TRBV6-1 | TGTGCCAGCAGTGAAGAAGGGGGCAGGGAACGGCTACGCTACGAGCAGTACTTC | CASSEEGGRERLRYEQYF
TRBD1 | few | TRBJ1-4 | TRBV18 | TGTGCCAGCTCCCTCACAGGGGGCTTAGGAGAAAAACTGTTTTTT | CASSLTGGLGEKLFF
TRBD1 | . | TRBJ2-7 | TRBV28 | TGTGCCAGCAGTCCCCGGACAGGGGCTTTACGGAACGAGCAGTACTTC | CASSPRTGALRNEQYF
TRBD1 | . | TRBJ1-2 | TRBV7-9 | TGTGCCAGCAGCGAGACAGGGGCAACGCGGTATGGCTACACCTTC | CASSETGATRYGYTF
. | . | TRBJ1-1 | TRBV3-1/TRBV3-2 | TGTGCCAGCAGTAAGAGGAGCGGCACTGAAGCTTTCTTT | CASSKRSGTEAFF
. | . | TRBJ2-7 | TRBV12-3/TRBV12-4 | TGTGCCAGCACTCCTTCCTACGAGCAGTACTTC | CASTPSYEQYF
TRBD2 | . | TRBJ2-1 | TRBV24-1 | TGTGCCACCAGTGAACGGACTAGCGGGAGAATCTATGAGCAGTTCTTC | CATSERTSGRIYEQFF
. | . | TRBJ2-7 | TRBV18 | TGTGCCAGCTCCCCACGGAGGGGGGGGGAGCAGTACTTC | CASSPRRGGEQYF
TRBD1 | . | TRBJ2-3 | TRBV7-8 | TGTGCCAGCAGCTTAGTGGGACAGAGAGGGGATACGCAGTATTTT | CASSLVGQRGDTQYF
TRBD2 | . | TRBJ2-7 | TRBV7-2 | TGTGCCAGCAGAATAACGGGGGGGGACTACGAGCAGTACTTC | CASRITGGDYEQYF
. | . | TRBJ1-2 | TRBV6-5 | TGTGCCAGCAGCCTCGGGGGAGCGGGTGGCTACACCTTC | CASSLGGAGGYTF
TRBD2 | . | TRBJ2-7 | TRBV29-1 | TGCAGCGCAATGGGGGGGGTTTACGAGCAGTACTTC | CSAMGGVYEQYF
TRBD1 | . | TRBJ2-7 | TRBV9 | TGTGCCAGCAGCGGACCGGGACAGGGTGGCGAGCAGTACTTC | CASSGPGQGGEQYF
. | . | TRBJ1-1 | TRBV5-1 | TGCGCCAGCAGCTTGGATCCGGGTTCGAACACTGAAGCTTTCTTT | CASSLDPGSNTEAFF
TRBD1 | . | TRBJ2-5 | TRBV28 | TGTGCCAGCAGTTTACAGGGGGCTAAAGAGACCCAGTACTTC | CASSLQGAKETQYF
TRBD1 | few | TRBJ1-2 | TRBV7-3 | TGTGCCAGCAGCTTCGGACAGGGTGGGGGCTACACCTTC | CASSFGQGGGYTF
. | . | TRBJ1-1 | TRBV5-1 | TGCGCCAGCAGCTTTACTTACGGGAACACTGAAGCTTTCTTT | CASSFTYGNTEAFF
. | . | TRBJ2-1 | TRBV24-1 | TGTGCCACCAGTGATCCAAACAGGGCTTCCTACAATGAGCAGTTCTTC | CATSDPNRASYNEQFF
. | . | TRBJ2-1 | TRBV3-1/TRBV3-2 | TGTGCCAGCAGCCAGTATTCCTACGGTGAGCAGTTCTTC | CASSQYSYGEQFF
TRBD2 | . | TRBJ2-2 | TRBV4-1 | TGCGCCAGCAGCCGCACTGGACTAGCTCGCCCCCTAACGGGCGGGGAGCTGTTTTTT | CASSRTGLARPLTGGELFF
. | . | TRBJ1-6 | TRBV5-4 | TGTGCCAGCACCCTTGGCGGGGGCGCGAGTTCACCCCTCCACTTT | CASTLGGGASSPLHF
TRBD1 | . | TRBJ2-7 | TRBV6-5 | TGTGCCAGCAGTTCCCGGGACAGGGGGTGGGAGCAGTACTTC | CASSSRDRGWEQYF
. | . | TRBJ2-2 | TRBV6-4 | TGTGCCAGCAGCGCACAGCCCCGCGGGGAGCTGTTTTTT | CASSAQPRGELFF
. | few | TRBJ2-3 | TRBV6-5 | TGTGCCAGCAGTCCTAGGGGGTTTAGCACAGATACGCAGTATTTT | CASSPRGFSTDTQYF
. | . | TRBJ1-1 | TRBV19 | TGTGCCAGTAGTATAGGCCCCCGACACGACACTGAAGCTTTCTTT | CASSIGPRHDTEAFF
TRBD2 | . | TRBJ2-5 | TRBV7-8 | TGTGCCAGCAGCCCAGGACTAAGCGGGGGGGCCCGCGGAGAGACCCAGTACTTC | CASSPGLSGGARGETQYF
TRBD1 | . | TRBJ2-5 | TRBV24-1 | TGTGCCACCAGTGACCCAGGACAGGGAGGAGAGACCCAGTACTTC | CATSDPGQGGETQYF
. | few | TRBJ1-3 | TRBV28 | TGTGCCAGCAGTTTAGATTCAGGTAGAAACACCATATATTTT | CASSLDSGRNTIYF
. | . | TRBJ2-7 | TRBV18 | TGTGCCAGCTCACCCGCCCGAACCTATTACGAGCAGTACTTC | CASSPARTYYEQYF
. | once | TRBJ2-1 | TRBV5-1 | TGCGCCAGCAGCTTTTCCAACTCCCACTCCTACAATGAGCAGTTCTTC | CASSFSNSHSYNEQFF
TRBD1 | . | TRBJ1-5 | TRBV6-5 | TGTGCCAGCAGAACACAGGGGGCGCGAGATCAGCCCCAGCATTTT | CASRTQGARDQPQHF
. | . | TRBJ1-2 | TRBV5-4 | TGTGCCAGCAGCCGGGTAGGCAGCGGACCCAAGGGCTACACCTTC | CASSRVGSGPKGYTF
. | . | TRBJ2-5 | TRBV3-1/TRBV3-2 | TGTGCCAGCAGCCTACGAGAATATAGTGGGGGGTTAGTGACCCAGTACTTC | CASSLREYSGGLVTQYF
. | . | TRBJ2-1 | TRBV12-5 | TGTGCTAGTGCCTCCAGGGCCAGTAGCGGAAGAGATGAGGGAGAGCAGTTCTTC | CASASRASSGRDEGEQFF
. | . | TRBJ1-6 | TRBV9 | TGTGCCAGCAGCTCTCAGGGTCCTCAAAATTCACCCCTCCACTTT | CASSSQGPQNSPLHF